The source of this TCR beta chain is a study of blood T cell repertoires in COVID-19. About the research overall: PBMCs, B-cell-depleted T cells, or T cells provided the cDNA or gDNA that made up the material.

TCRdb keeps only in-frame clones here, not all; method: immunoSEQ multiplex PCR. The table records around 50,000 clones, 88% of them present only once. With V trimmed by 3 bases and J by 6 bases, 6 bases remained unmatched. Germline V gene data show CDR1 as SGHRS and CDR2 as YFSETQ. The CDR3 is 14 amino acids. This TCR was sampled from a man aged 50 or older with active COVID-19. Sample: peripheral blood. The rearrangement links TRBV5-1 to TRBJ2-7, with 10 bases identical to TRBD1. DNA for the CDR3: TGCGCCAGCAGCTCAGGGACAGGGGCGATCGAGCAGTACTTC. Translation: CASSSGTGAIEQYF.